What follows describes a single T cell receptor (beta chain). Its target is not known. The sample comes from a study of shared clonotypes between healthy human individuals. Whole-study results and caveats: For naive CD4 cells, roughly 4.6% of clonotypes were shared across a handful of donors.

The naive CD8 population came from CD45RO-negative cells selected for CCR7, without terminally differentiated effector memory CD45RA+ cells. Caucasian adults living in Nashville, Tennessee, provided all samples. Libraries were prepared by immunoSEQ multiplex PCR; TCRdb keeps only in-frame clonotypes and omits some of them. Here the sample spans some 2,100,000 clones, more than 85% being singletons. Material: naive CD8+ T cells from PBMCs. This clonotype was sampled from a man aged 18-30 years in good health. Some clones in this sample may be carry-over from other donors' samples.

CDR3 residues: CASSSSREVAYEQYF. CDR3 in DNA: TGTGCCAGCAGTTCCAGCAGGGAGGTTGCCTACGAGCAGTACTTC. This sequence joins TRBV28 and TRBJ2-7; D possibly corresponds to TRBD2 (6 bases). This CDR3 region has 15 residues. Germline CDR1 reads MDHEN; CDR2 reads SYDVKM. V lost 4 bases, J lost 2 bases, and 15 bases lay in between.